The 12 T cell receptor beta chains given below trace back to one sample, sequenced in a study of regulatory T cells in long-lasting Graves disease (dated by TCRdb to about 2021). The label giving this sample's time point can be read as: persistent/refractory GD, antithyroid drugs over 5 years with positive TRAb. RNA was extracted from PBMCs in TRIzol for both TCR sequencing and RNA sequencing. The library came from multiplex PCR. TCRdb shows the sequencer as Illumina HiSeq 4000. iRepertoire HTBI primers and Arm-PCR amplification of CDR3 regions were used to construct TCR beta libraries. TCRdb reworked the public reads: Q25 trimming with fastp, MiXCR clone assembly, productive beta chains retained. Under each unique CDR3 protein, matching rows form one entry showing the most common genes and DNA. The sample profile shows more than 650,000 distinct CDR3 sequences; approximately 29% of them were found once. About 42% of the sample is in the top ten clones.

Sequencing used peripheral blood mononuclear cells (PBMCs), obtained when the disease was refractory, from a patient treated with antithyroid drugs. These receptors originate from a female donor with Graves disease.

V is TRBV10-1 and J is TRBJ1-1; 7 bases match TRBD1. J lost 7 bases, V lost 5 bases, and 10 bases had no gene match. This CDR3 comprises 14 residues. Germline V CDR1 and CDR2: WNHNN, SYGVQD (reference sequence). CDR3 residues: CASSPGQPTGEAFF. CDR3 DNA: TGCGCCAGCAGTCCGGGACAGCCGACAGGTGAAGCTTTCTTT.

The rearrangement joins TRBV27 to TRBJ1-5; D perhaps matches TRBD1 (5 bases). CDR3 size: 14 residues. The germline V and J ends were trimmed by 4 bases and 6 bases, with 13 bases remaining between them. Germline assignment: CDR1 MNHEY and CDR2 SMNVEV (reference sequence). The CDR3 DNA is TGTGCCAGCAGTTCCCCAGGAGGGGCTCAGCCCCAGCATTTT. Translating gives CASSSPGGAQPQHF.

This clonotype was counted a few times. V and J are TRBV7-2 and TRBJ1-4; no firm D call. V dropped 2 bases and J dropped 3 bases, with 10 bases sitting between them. The germline V gene has CDR1 SGHTA and CDR2 FQGNSA. The CDR3 contains 15 residues. CDR3 nucleotide sequence: TGTGCCAGCAGCTTAAAACGGGGAGCTAATGAAAAACTGTTTTTT. Translating it yields CASSLKRGANEKLFF.

Only a few counts were recorded for this clonotype. The chain recombines TRBV5-1 with TRBJ1-2; 11 bases align to TRBD1. CDR3 length equals 14 residues. CDR1 is SGHRS, CDR2 YFSETQ, per germline. The J segment lost 7 bases and the V segment lost 4 bases, leaving 6 bases of the junction unmatched. CDR3 residues: CASSKRTGGSGYTF. In nucleotides, the CDR3 is TGCGCCAGCAGCAAGAGGACAGGGGGCTCTGGCTACACCTTC.

This clonotype was observed many times. The chain couples TRBV28 to TRBJ1-4; 7 bases map to TRBD1. V shed 6 bases and J 3 bases; nucleotides not matched to a gene: 4. CDR1 is MDHEN and CDR2 is SYDVKM in the germline V gene. The CDR3 is 14 amino acids. CDR3 in amino acids: CASSVGTANEKLFF. As DNA, the CDR3 is TGTGCCAGCAGCGTCGGGACAGCTAATGAAAAACTGTTTTTT.

CDR3 in amino acids: CASSPRQSTNEKLFF. For the CDR3, the DNA is TGCGCCAGCAGCCCAAGACAATCAACTAATGAAAAACTGTTTTTT. This sequence joins TRBV5-1 and TRBJ1-4, with D uncertain. Germline CDR1 SGHRS, CDR2 YFSETQ. V was cut by 4 bases and J by 0 bases, with 10 bases left in between. This CDR3 region has 15 residues.

This clonotype turned up a few times. This chain links TRBV6-1 with TRBJ2-2; 7 positions match TRBD1. This CDR3 region has 13 residues. V trimming: 6 bases; J trimming: 6 bases; junction bases outside the gene matches: 4. The V gene's germline CDR1 is MNHNS and CDR2 SASEGT. CDR3 sequence (DNA): TGTGCCAGCAGGGACACAGGGGCCGGGGAGCTGTTTTTT. As protein: CASRDTGAGELFF.

The count of this clonotype is one. This sequence joins TRBV7-9 and TRBJ1-3; no clear D. This CDR3 region has 16 residues. V was pared by 3 bases and J by 0 bases, with 12 bases between. Germline-derived CDR1 and CDR2 are SEHNR and FQNEAQ (reference sequence). CDR3: CASSFVLQSSGNTIYF. The CDR3, as DNA: TGTGCCAGCAGCTTCGTCCTACAGAGCTCTGGAAACACCATATATTTT.

The chain's CDR3 is CASSIVAGYSYEQYF. DNA for the CDR3: TGTGCCAGTAGTATAGTAGCGGGATACTCCTACGAGCAGTACTTC. The chain combines TRBV19 with TRBJ2-7; 8 positions match TRBD2. Per the germline V gene, CDR1 is LNHDA and CDR2 is SQIVND (reference sequence). The CDR3 totals 15 residues. V trimming: 1 base; J trimming: 0 bases; junction bases outside the gene matches: 2.

This rearrangement joins TRBV7-9 to TRBJ1-2; D unclear. V lost 4 bases and J lost 4, with 10 bases in between. Germline V gene data show CDR1 as SEHNR and CDR2 as FQNEAQ (reference sequence). CDR3 size: 13 residues. This CDR3 is CASSSSGFYGYTF. The CDR3 region has the DNA TGTGCCAGCAGCTCGAGCGGCTTCTATGGCTACACCTTC.

As for this clonotype: A read error may explain this, as a much larger clone is one base away. This chain uses TRBV2 with TRBJ1-2; D is undetermined. Germline values: CDR1 SNHLY, CDR2 FYNNEI. This CDR3 comprises 10 residues. CDR3 in DNA: TGTGCCAGCAGTGAGAGTCTGGCCGCCTTC. It yields the protein CASSESLAAF.

The chain has TRBV5-1 and TRBJ1-4; D uncertain. This CDR3 contains 13 residues. Germline loops: CDR1 SGHRS, CDR2 YFSETQ. V was shortened by 5 bases and J by 8 bases, with 13 bases between the two germline ends. The CDR3 coding sequence is TGCGCCAGCAGGGATTTAAGAGGCGAAAAACTGTTTTTT. This encodes CASRDLRGEKLFF.